Sequencing of this TCR beta chain was carried out in a study of blood T cell repertoires in COVID-19. Study information: The United States, Italy and Spain were the sources of the acute and convalescent COVID-19 samples. Nucleic acid was either cDNA or gDNA, and it came from T cells, B-cell-depleted T cells, or PBMCs.

Enrolment of Seattle patients took place during active infection, and they were followed longitudinally. Per the original methods: Amplification from reference gene primers served as the basis for estimated nucleated cell counts. Clones were read by immunoSEQ multiplex PCR, and TCRdb kept only the in-frame ones, dropping some. Clone size and the V and J calls come from that table; the DNA yielded D and trimming. The sample records roughly 250,000 clones, roughly 90% being singletons. Germline V lookup: CDR1 GTSNPN, CDR2 SVGIG (reference sequence). V was clipped by 0 bases and J by 10 bases; unmatched bases: 4. The CDR3 is made up of 13 amino acids.

Sequenced input: peripheral blood. The receptor was derived from a woman aged 25 to 39 with COVID-19, enrolled during active disease. The chain couples TRBV30 to TRBJ2-1, with 9 bases aligning to TRBD1. In nucleotides, the CDR3 is TGTGCCTGGAGTGTGGACAGGGGATGGGAGCAGTTCTTC. This encodes CAWSVDRGWEQFF.